These 25 T cell receptor beta chains were sequenced from one sample in a study of T cell clonality in common variable immunodeficiency. Points from the study as a whole: Reportedly, TCR beta sequences from common variable immunodeficiency showed fewer deletions and N-nucleotide insertions.

No antigens are known for them. The assay was immunoSEQ multiplex PCR, and TCRdb's table has in-frame clones only and misses some. The data include roughly 16,000 clones; the top ten clones carry roughly 4.5%. Sequencing was carried out using peripheral blood mononuclear cells. The source is a human donor with common variable immunodeficiency.

As to this clone: The read halts 3 residues ahead of the CDR3 end, with the missing end drawn from the germline J gene. The chain has TRBV6-2 or TRBV6-3 and TRBJ2-7; weak D call: TRBD2 (6 bases). This CDR3 contains 17 residues. The germline CDR1 and CDR2 sequences are MNHEY and SVGEGT. V was trimmed by 2 bases and J by 0 bases, leaving 17 bases between them. The CDR3 DNA, read in part, is TGTGCCAGCAGTTACCCCCCCATCGGGGGACTCTCCTACGAG. Protein sequence: CASSYPPIGGLSYE. The CDR3, in full, reads CASSYPPIGGLSYEQYF.

As concerns this clone: The read falls 3 residues short of the CDR3 end, and the missing part is taken from the germline J gene. J is TRBJ1-1 and V is TRBV29-1, with 11 bases lining up with TRBD1. The V gene's germline CDR1 is SQVTM and CDR2 ANQGSEA. The CDR3 extends over 13 amino acids. The ends lost 6 bases at V and 7 bases at J; junction bases unmatched: 7. CDR3: CSVRTGGLVEAFF. The DNA read from the CDR3 is TGCAGCGTGAGGACAGGGGGCTTGGTTGAA.

Note on this clone: The read ends 3 residues early relative to the CDR3; the germline J gene fills the gap. The rearrangement links TRBV19 to TRBJ1-1; 7 bases align to TRBD1. The CDR3 is made up of 14 amino acids. Germline V gives CDR1 LNHDA, CDR2 SQIVND (reference sequence). Trimming at V came to 3 bases and at J to 4 bases, leaving 5 bases not matched to a gene. The sequenced part of the CDR3 DNA is TGTGCCAGTAGTATCGAGGGGGCTAGCACTGAA. Translated, it gives CASSIEGASTE. The whole CDR3 region reads CASSIEGASTEAFF.

A note on this clone: The read gets to within 3 residues of the CDR3 end, and the germline J gene fills in the rest. The chain recombines TRBV5-6 with TRBJ1-1; the D gene is possibly TRBD1 (6 bases). The germline V gene has CDR1 SGHDT and CDR2 YYEEEE. The CDR3 runs 14 residues. Trimming removed 6 bases from V and 4 bases from J, with 16 bases in between. The CDR3 bases that were read are TGTGCCAGCATGAGGGCGGGCAGGGGCACTGAA. This sequence encodes CASMRAGRGTE. The full CDR3 reads CASMRAGRGTEAFF.

As for this clone: The read halts 3 residues ahead of the CDR3 end, with the missing end drawn from the germline J gene. The rearrangement links TRBV5-1 to TRBJ1-3, with TRBD1 as a possible D gene (6 bases). V lost 0 bases to trimming and J lost 4 bases, with 11 bases between them. This CDR3 region has 15 residues. The germline gives CDR1 SGHRS, CDR2 YFSETQ. Partial CDR3 DNA: TGCGCCAGCAGCTTGGCAGGGGCGGAAGGAAACACC. Translation: CASSLAGAEGNT. The whole CDR3 reads CASSLAGAEGNTIYF. Filled out from reference TRBV5-1 and TRBJ1-3, the complete variable domain reads KAGVTQTPRYLIKTRGQQVTLSCSPISGHRSVSWYQQTPGQGLQFLFEYFSETQRNKGNFPGRFSGRQFSNSRSEMNVSTLELGDSALYLCASSLAGAEGNTIYFGEGSWLTVV.

About this clone: The read stops 3 residues short of the end of the CDR3; the missing end is completed from the germline J gene. The genes are TRBV18 and TRBJ2-1; TRBD2 agrees at 10 bases. Unmatched junction bases numbered 7, after V lost 5 bases and J lost 6 bases. This CDR3 comprises 15 residues. Germline V gene lookup returns CDR1 KGHSH and CDR2 LQKENI. CDR3 residues: CASSKAGGPGNEQFF. Partial CDR3 DNA: TGTGCCAGCTCAAAAGCGGGAGGGCCTGGCAATGAG.

CDR3 region: CASSPVVGQATLHF. The CDR3 bases that were read are TGTGCCAGCAGCCCAGTAGTGGGACAAGCAACC. The rearrangement joins TRBV7-8 to TRBJ1-6; tentative D call: TRBD1 (6 bases). The CDR3 end is not reached by the read, which stops 3 residues before it; the germline J gene fills it in. The germline CDR1 and CDR2 sequences are SGHVS and FQNEAQ. The CDR3 is 14 amino acids.

Comments on this clone: Read sequence stops 3 residues before the CDR3 end, and the germline J gene provides the missing end. The gene calls are TRBV29-1 and TRBJ2-7; TRBD2 matches at 11 bases. This CDR3 comprises 16 residues. V trimming: 1 base; J trimming: 2 bases; junction bases outside the gene matches: 7. Germline V gene sequence: CDR1 SQVTM, CDR2 ANQGSEA. CDR3 loop: CSVEGTGTSGAYEQYF. CDR3 DNA, as far as it was read: TGCAGCGTTGAAGGTACCGGGACTAGCGGCGCCTACGAG.

The CDR3 here is CASSPGGSNTGELFF. The sequenced part of the CDR3 DNA is TGTGCCAGCAGCCCGGGTGGTTCGAACACCGGGGAG. This chain uses TRBV7-2 with TRBJ2-2; no firm D call. The read falls 3 residues short of the CDR3 end, and the missing part is taken from the germline J gene. The CDR3 sequence is 15 residues long. Trimming removed 5 bases at V and 0 bases at J, with 10 bases between. Germline CDR1 SGHTA, CDR2 FQGNSA.

About this clone itself: The read halts 3 residues ahead of the CDR3 end, with the missing end drawn from the germline J gene. The chain carries TRBV18 and TRBJ2-7; TRBD1 aligns across 9 bases. CDR3 length: 15 residues. J was trimmed by 6 bases and V by 0 bases; bases with no gene match: 6. Per the germline V gene, CDR1 is KGHSH and CDR2 is LQKENI. The CDR3 loop is CASSPPGQGGFEQYF. CDR3 DNA (partial): TGTGCCAGCTCACCACCGGGACAGGGAGGCTTCGAG.

About this clone itself: The DNA ends 3 residues before the CDR3 does, and the rest of the CDR3 is filled in from the germline J gene. The gene calls are TRBV19 and TRBJ1-4, with 9 bases that match TRBD1. Germline trimming cut 10 bases from V and 3 bases from J; bases unmatched to any gene: 9. In germline, CDR1 is LNHDA, CDR2 SQIVND (reference sequence). The CDR3 loop spans 15 amino acids. The CDR3 loop is CATSGQGRPNEKLFF. CDR3 DNA, as far as it was read: TGTGCCACCTCAGGACAGGGGCGTCCTAATGAAAAA.

In regard to this clone: Read sequence stops 3 residues before the CDR3 end, and the germline J gene provides the missing end. The chain combines TRBV4-2 with TRBJ2-1; TRBD2 is a possible D gene (5 bases). Germline CDR1 reads LGHNA; CDR2 reads YNFKEQ. Trimming removed 4 bases at V and 4 bases at J, with 20 bases between. The CDR3 length is 17 residues. CDR3 amino acids: CASSRAPGVEGYNEQFF. CDR3 bases read: TGTGCCAGCAGCCGCGCCCCCGGGGTCGAAGGGTACAATGAG.

A word on this clone: The read ends 3 residues before the CDR3 terminus; that terminus is restored from the germline J gene. This sequence joins TRBV7-9 and TRBJ2-5; the match to TRBD2 covers 7 bases. This CDR3 is built from 14 residues. Germline V gene data show CDR1 as SEHNR and CDR2 as FQNEAQ (reference sequence). Unmatched junction bases numbered 9, after V lost 5 bases and J lost 6 bases. CDR3 DNA, as far as it was read: TGTGCCAGCAGCCCTCCGACTAGCCCGAAGACC. Residues: CASSPPTSPKT. The full CDR3 reads CASSPPTSPKTQYF.

About this clone itself: The CDR3 end is not reached by the read, which stops 3 residues before it; the germline J gene fills it in. The chain combines TRBV7-8 with TRBJ1-6, with D tentatively TRBD1 (5 bases). The V end was cut by 2 bases, the J end by 9 bases, with 8 bases between. The CDR3 loop spans 13 amino acids. Germline V CDR1 and CDR2: SGHVS, FQNEAQ. The sequenced CDR3 bases are TGTGCCAGCAGCTTACGGGGGGGTTCACCC. Amino acid sequence: CASSLRGGSP. The whole CDR3 protein is CASSLRGGSPLHF.

In the case of this clone: Sequencing ends 3 residues short of the CDR3 end; the germline J gene provides the rest. The chain links TRBV6-2 or TRBV6-3 to TRBJ2-2; maybe TRBD2 (6 bases). Germline CDR1 reads MNHEY; CDR2 reads SVGEGT. The V and J ends lost 2 bases and 6 bases respectively, with 13 bases between them. CDR3 size: 15 residues. Partial CDR3 DNA: TGTGCCAGCAGTTACGTGGTAGCGGCGTCCGGGGAG. This encodes CASSYVVAASGE. The full CDR3 reads CASSYVVAASGELFF.

Turning to this clone: The read falls 3 residues short of the CDR3 end, and the missing part is taken from the germline J gene. The chain has TRBV19 and TRBJ1-1; TRBD1 matches 7 bases. Losses at the gene ends were 7 bases for V and 1 base for J; bases not matched to a gene: 0. The CDR3 sequence is 12 residues long. CDR1 and CDR2 from the germline V gene are LNHDA and SQIVND (reference sequence). This CDR3 is CASNRGNTEAFF. The sequenced part of the CDR3 DNA is TGTGCCAGTAACAGGGGGAACACTGAA.

Comments on this clone: The read terminates 3 residues before the CDR3 end, so the remaining end is supplied by the germline J gene. The chain employs TRBV6-2 or TRBV6-3 and TRBJ2-3; TRBD2 aligns across 10 bases. V shed 6 bases, J shed 7 bases, and the junction held 10 bases outside the gene matches. This CDR3 is built from 15 residues. CDR1 and CDR2 from the germline V gene are MNHEY and SVGEGT. Partial CDR3 DNA: TGTGCCAGCAGAGGACTAGCGGAACAGGTGAATACG. It yields the protein CASRGLAEQVNT. Given in full, the CDR3 is CASRGLAEQVNTQYF.

On this clone itself: The read terminates 3 residues ahead of where the CDR3 ends, so the germline J gene completes it. This chain links TRBV20-1 with TRBJ1-5; D uncertain. V was pared by 2 bases and J by 0 bases, with 14 bases between. The CDR3 totals 16 residues. Germline V lookup: CDR1 DFQATT, CDR2 SNEGSKA (reference sequence). CDR3 sequence: CSARRFDTNSNQPQHF. The part of the CDR3 DNA that was read is TGCAGTGCTAGACGGTTTGACACCAATAGCAATCAGCCC.

This clone shows up as medium-sized by frequency. Read coverage stops 3 residues before the CDR3 terminus; the germline J gene supplies the remainder. V gene TRBV6-2 or TRBV6-3 combines with J gene TRBJ2-4; D possibly corresponds to TRBD1 (5 bases). Germline V CDR1 and CDR2: MNHEY, SVGEGT. The CDR3 runs to 15 residues. The germline V and J ends were trimmed by 0 bases and 5 bases, with 11 bases remaining between them. CDR3 amino acids: CASSYSRTLENIQYF. Incomplete CDR3 DNA: TGTGCCAGCAGTTACTCGAGGACACTCGAAAACATT.

This clone is classed as medium-sized by frequency. The read is 3 residues too short to cover the CDR3 end, so that end is filled in from the germline J gene. The V and J genes are TRBV20-1 and TRBJ2-5; weak D call: TRBD1 (6 bases). V dropped 6 bases and J dropped 5 bases, with 25 bases sitting between them. CDR1 and CDR2 from the germline V gene are DFQATT and SNEGSKA (reference sequence). This CDR3 is 16 amino acids long. CDR3 DNA (partial): TGCAGTGCCAGTTGGGAAGTAGCCAGGGGCGGTGAGACC. Translation: CSASWEVARGGET. The whole CDR3 is CSASWEVARGGETQYF.

Comments on this clone: The sequenced fragment ends 3 residues before the CDR3 boundary, so the rest is inferred from the germline J gene. V gene TRBV15 combines with J gene TRBJ2-5; possible D gene TRBD2, 6 bases. The CDR3 loop spans 14 amino acids. CDR1 and CDR2 from the germline V gene are LNHNV and YYDKDF (reference sequence). With 5 bases removed from V and 1 base from J, the gap between germline ends came to 11 bases. CDR3 bases read: TGTGCCACCAGCCGGCGGGAATCCCAAGAGACC. Translated: CATSRRESQET. The whole CDR3 is CATSRRESQETQYF.

To note about this clone: The read ends 3 residues shy of where the CDR3 ends; the end is completed using the germline J gene. The chain carries TRBV11-2 and TRBJ2-1; TRBD1 matches at 7 bases. With 3 bases clipped from V and 7 bases from J, the junction kept 6 bases outside the gene matches. The CDR3 is made up of 14 amino acids. The V gene's germline CDR1 is SGHAT and CDR2 FQNNGV. CDR3: CASSFTGEGNEQFF. The DNA read from the CDR3 is TGTGCCAGCAGCTTCACAGGGGAAGGGAATGAG.

To note about this clone: The CDR3 end lies 3 residues beyond the end of the read and is filled in from the germline J gene. The chain couples TRBV18 to TRBJ2-5; D is unclear. V was pared by 1 base and J by 1 base, with 7 bases between. There are 14 residues in the CDR3. The germline CDR1 and CDR2 sequences are KGHSH and LQKENI. The part of the CDR3 DNA that was read is TGTGCCAGCTCACCACAGCACAGCCAAGAGACC. It specifies CASSPQHSQET. The entire CDR3 protein is CASSPQHSQETQYF.

In regard to this clone: The read terminates 3 residues ahead of where the CDR3 ends, so the germline J gene completes it. The genes are TRBV30 and TRBJ2-2; TRBD2 agrees at 8 bases. CDR1 is GTSNPN and CDR2 is SVGIG in the germline V gene (reference sequence). V dropped 3 bases and J dropped 0; count of bases not matched to a gene: 9. This CDR3 has 17 amino acids. The CDR3 DNA, read in part, is TGTGCCTGGAGAGGGCGGTTGCGGGGGGCGAACACCGGGGAG. Its protein product is CAWRGRLRGANTGE. The whole CDR3 is CAWRGRLRGANTGELFF.

A remark on this clone: The read terminates 3 residues before the CDR3 end, so the remaining end is supplied by the germline J gene. J is TRBJ1-4 and V is TRBV20-1; possible D gene TRBD1, 5 bases. V lost 5 bases, J lost 0 bases, and 16 bases lay in between. The CDR3 extends over 16 amino acids. Germline CDR1 is DFQATT and CDR2 is SNEGSKA (reference sequence). Incomplete CDR3 DNA: TGCAGTGCTGTAGGACTGCGGGGGGCAACTAATGAAAAA. Translated, it gives CSAVGLRGATNEK. The CDR3 reads in full as CSAVGLRGATNEKLFF.